Shown below are 18 T cell receptor beta chains from a single sample sequenced in a study of shared clonotypes between healthy human individuals. TCRdb's table, derived via immunoSEQ multiplex PCR, lists solely in-frame clones and lacks some. The data hold a few hundred thousand clones, with approximately 97% observed a single time. Sequenced sample: naive CD4+ T cells sorted from blood. The subset was: CD45RA+ positively selected. These receptor sequences come from a woman aged 25-40 years in good health.

V is TRBV7-2 and J is TRBJ2-3; D may match TRBD1 or TRBD2 (6 bases each). There are 13 residues in the CDR3. Per the germline V gene, CDR1 is SGHTA and CDR2 is FQGNSA. Trimming left V 9 bases short and J 2 bases short, with 12 bases between. The CDR3 DNA sequence: TGTGCCAGGGAGGGGGGCTACACAGATACGCAGTATTTT. The encoded protein is CAREGGYTDTQYF.

V is TRBV5-1 and J is TRBJ2-1; no definite D call. The ends were cut back, 0 bases at V and 0 bases at J, with 16 bases in the middle. In germline, CDR1 is SGHRS, CDR2 YFSETQ. CDR3 length: 18 residues. The CDR3 region has the DNA TGCGCCAGCAGCTTGGATACGGCGACGGAGAGCTCCTACAATGAGCAGTTCTTC. Translated: CASSLDTATESSYNEQFF.

The gene calls are TRBV28 and TRBJ2-1; 9 bases are a match to TRBD2. Germline trimming cut 0 bases from V and 5 bases from J; bases unmatched to any gene: 2. The CDR3 is 15 amino acids. The V gene's germline CDR1 is MDHEN and CDR2 SYDVKM. In DNA form, the CDR3 reads TGTGCCAGCAGTTTATGGACTAGCGGACACAATGAGCAGTTCTTC. Translation: CASSLWTSGHNEQFF.

V and J are TRBV27 and TRBJ1-5; D possibly corresponds to TRBD1 (5 bases). Germline V gene sequence: CDR1 MNHEY, CDR2 SMNVEV (reference sequence). The germline V and J ends were trimmed by 5 bases and 4 bases, with 15 bases remaining between them. The length of the CDR3 is 15 residues. CDR3 nucleotide sequence: TGTGCCAGCAGTCGGGACCCTAATTTAAATCAGCCCCAGCATTTT. Translated: CASSRDPNLNQPQHF.

The rearrangement uses TRBV7-8 and TRBJ2-7, with D tentatively TRBD1 or TRBD2 (5 bases each). This CDR3 has 15 amino acids. Germline CDR1 reads SGHVS; CDR2 reads FQNEAQ. V lost 1 base and J 5 bases, leaving 15 bases between the germline ends. The CDR3 region has the DNA TGTGCCAGCAGCTTAGATCCAGGGACGGTTAACGAGCAGTACTTC. Translated: CASSLDPGTVNEQYF.

V is TRBV27 and J is TRBJ2-3; D may be TRBD1 or TRBD2 (5 bases each). The CDR3 loop spans 14 amino acids. Germline V gene data show CDR1 as MNHEY and CDR2 as SMNVEV (reference sequence). V was pared by 9 bases and J by 6 bases, with 19 bases between. The chain's CDR3 is CASWSGTNTDTQYF. CDR3 sequence (DNA): TGTGCCAGTTGGTCCGGGACCAACACGGATACGCAGTATTTT.

This clone has only one observation. V usage is TRBV29-1 and J usage is TRBJ1-2; D perhaps matches TRBD1 (6 bases). Between the trimmed V and J ends, which lost 6 bases and 5 bases, there was a span of 16 bases. The CDR3 has 13 residues. CDR1 and CDR2 (germline): SQVTM, ANQGSEA. The CDR3 sequence is CSVDRESLYGYTF. For the CDR3, the DNA is TGCAGCGTGGACAGAGAGTCCCTATATGGCTACACCTTC.

The chain links TRBV7-2 to TRBJ2-1; D possibly corresponds to TRBD2 (5 bases). Per the germline V gene, CDR1 is SGHTA and CDR2 is FQGNSA. The CDR3 runs 12 residues. V was shortened by 1 base and J by 7 bases, with 5 bases between the two germline ends. CDR3 region: CASSLERNEQFF. As DNA, the CDR3 is TGTGCCAGCAGCTTAGAGCGGAATGAGCAGTTCTTC.

This clone was picked up one time. V gene TRBV5-1 combines with J gene TRBJ2-2, with 9 bases fitting TRBD2. Per the germline V gene, CDR1 is SGHRS and CDR2 is YFSETQ. J gave up 8 bases and V 1 base, and 6 bases lay outside the gene matches. The CDR3 totals 15 residues. CDR3 sequence: CASSLQLAGDGELFF. The CDR3 DNA sequence: TGCGCCAGCAGCTTGCAACTAGCGGGCGATGGGGAGCTGTTTTTT.

The rearrangement uses TRBV5-1 and TRBJ2-1; D gene ambiguous. Trimming took off 3 bases at V and 9 bases at J, with 10 bases between the two ends. Per germline, CDR1 SGHRS and CDR2 YFSETQ. The CDR3 has 12 amino acids. CDR3 DNA: TGCGCCAGCAGCTCGACTCTCGGTGAGCAGTTCTTC. It translates to CASSSTLGEQFF.

The chain carries TRBV28 and TRBJ2-7, with TRBD1 as a possible D gene (6 bases). The CDR3 sequence is 14 residues long. With 1 base removed from V and 5 bases from J, the gap between germline ends came to 12 bases. Germline-derived CDR1 and CDR2 are MDHEN and SYDVKM. The CDR3 DNA sequence: TGTGCCAGCAGTTTATCAAAGGGGGTCCACGAGCAGTACTTC. Encoded protein: CASSLSKGVHEQYF. Based on the CDR3 plus reference TRBV28 and TRBJ2-7, the full variable domain is DVKVTQSSRYLVKRTGEKVFLECVQDMDHENMFWYRQDPGLGLRLIYFSYDVKMKEKGDIPEGYSVSREKKERFSLILESASTNQTSMYLCASSLSKGVHEQYFGPGTRLTVT.

The chain combines TRBV19 with TRBJ2-1; TRBD2 agrees at 12 bases. The germline V gene has CDR1 LNHDA and CDR2 SQIVND (reference sequence). This CDR3 comprises 16 residues. The V and J ends lost 4 bases and 7 bases, in that order; junction bases with no gene match: 8. CDR3 sequence reads: CASSTMTSGSGNEQFF. The CDR3 DNA reads as TGTGCCAGTAGTACGATGACTAGCGGGAGTGGGAATGAGCAGTTCTTC. Using reference TRBV19 and TRBJ2-1 for the parts outside the CDR3, the full variable domain is DGGITQSPKYLFRKEGQNVTLSCEQNLNHDAMYWYRQDPGQGLRLIYYSQIVNDFQKGDIAEGYSVSREKKESFPLTVTSAQKNPTAFYLCASSTMTSGSGNEQFFGPGTRLTVL.

This clone was counted a single time. In DNA form, the CDR3 reads TGTGCCAGCAGCTTTTGGGGACTATCGAACAATGAGCAGTTCTTC. Encoded protein: CASSFWGLSNNEQFF. V usage is TRBV7-2 and J usage is TRBJ2-1; 7 positions match TRBD2. Germline CDR1 SGHTA, CDR2 FQGNSA. The CDR3 consists of 15 residues. Unmatched junction bases numbered 7, after V lost 3 bases and J lost 5 bases.

The genes are TRBV7-9 and TRBJ1-5, with D perhaps TRBD1 (5 bases). Germline V gene sequence: CDR1 SEHNR, CDR2 FQNEAQ (reference sequence). V was shortened by 3 bases and J by 2 bases, with 17 bases between the two germline ends. The CDR3 runs to 17 residues. CDR3 nucleotide sequence: TGTGCCAGCAGCTTCATCTCGGGGGTTATGGGCAATCAGCCCCAGCATTTT. It specifies CASSFISGVMGNQPQHF.

The rearrangement joins TRBV19 to TRBJ2-2; 8 bases are a match to TRBD2. CDR3 size: 15 residues. J gave up 7 bases and V 5 bases, and 9 bases lay outside the gene matches. Germline values: CDR1 LNHDA, CDR2 SQIVND (reference sequence). CDR3 sequence: CASSPKSGSGGELFF. CDR3 sequence (DNA): TGTGCCAGTAGTCCTAAAAGCGGGAGCGGCGGGGAGCTGTTTTTT.

The chain recombines TRBV19 with TRBJ1-1; D gene uncertain. V was shortened by 1 base and J by 7 bases, with 10 bases between the two germline ends. Germline values: CDR1 LNHDA, CDR2 SQIVND (reference sequence). The CDR3 contains 13 residues. The CDR3 DNA reads TGTGCCAGTAGTATAGGGGAGGAATTTGAAGCTTTCTTT. It yields the protein CASSIGEEFEAFF.

This chain connects TRBV6-6 to TRBJ2-7; no definite D call. Germline-derived CDR1 and CDR2 are MNHNY and SVGAGI (reference sequence). CDR3 length: 13 residues. Trimming left V 2 bases short and J 3 bases short, with 8 bases between. CDR3 in amino acids: CASSYAHYYEQYF. The CDR3 DNA is TGTGCCAGCAGTTACGCCCATTACTACGAGCAGTACTTC.

The V and J genes are TRBV7-9 and TRBJ2-7; 8 bases align to TRBD2. The junction had 10 bases not matched to a gene; V was cut back by 2 bases and J by 4 bases. This CDR3 has 16 amino acids. Germline CDR1 is SEHNR and CDR2 is FQNEAQ (reference sequence). DNA for the CDR3: TGTGCCAGCAGCTTAAGGTATCGGGAGGGCCCTTACGAGCAGTACTTC. It codes for CASSLRYREGPYEQYF.